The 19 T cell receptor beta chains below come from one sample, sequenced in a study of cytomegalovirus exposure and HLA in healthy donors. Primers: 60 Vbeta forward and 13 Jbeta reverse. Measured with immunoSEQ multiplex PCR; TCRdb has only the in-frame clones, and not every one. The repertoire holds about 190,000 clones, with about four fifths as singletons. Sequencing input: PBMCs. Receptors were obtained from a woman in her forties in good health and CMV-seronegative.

The CDR3 bases are TGTGCCAGCAGGGAGAGAGCGGGAGAGGGCACAGATACGCAGTATTTT. Translated: CASRERAGEGTDTQYF. This sequence joins TRBV2 and TRBJ2-3; 8 nucleotides agree with TRBD2. With V trimmed by 6 bases and J by 1 base, 9 bases remained unmatched. CDR1 SNHLY and CDR2 FYNNEI come from the germline V gene. This CDR3 has 16 residues.

CDR3 in amino acids: CASSQGVGGLNEKLFF. The CDR3 nucleotides read TGTGCCAGCAGCCAGGGGGTAGGGGGGTTAAATGAAAAACTGTTTTTT. The rearrangement joins TRBV7-9 to TRBJ1-4; 7 bases are shared with TRBD1. Germline CDR1 is SEHNR and CDR2 is FQNEAQ (reference sequence). Trimming took 5 bases from V and 5 from J; bases not matched to a gene: 11. The CDR3 runs to 16 residues.

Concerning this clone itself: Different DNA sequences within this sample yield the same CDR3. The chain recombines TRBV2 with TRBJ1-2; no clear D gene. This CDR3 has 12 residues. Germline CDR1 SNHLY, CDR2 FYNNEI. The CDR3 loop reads CATSGQNYGYTF. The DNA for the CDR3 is TGTGCTACTAGTGGGCAGAACTATGGCTACACCTTC.

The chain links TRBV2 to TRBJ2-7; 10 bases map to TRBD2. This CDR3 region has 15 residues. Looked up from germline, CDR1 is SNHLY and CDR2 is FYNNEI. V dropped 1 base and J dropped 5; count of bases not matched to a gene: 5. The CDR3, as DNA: TGTGCCAGCAGTGAAGGGCTAGCGGGAGCCCACGAGCAGTACGTC. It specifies CASSEGLAGAHEQYV.

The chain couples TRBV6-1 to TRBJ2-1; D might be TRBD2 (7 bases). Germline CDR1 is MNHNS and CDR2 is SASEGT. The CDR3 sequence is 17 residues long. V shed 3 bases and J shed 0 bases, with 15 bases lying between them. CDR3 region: CASSEASGGGSYNEQFF. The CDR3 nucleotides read TGTGCCAGCAGTGAGGCCTCGGGGGGCGGCTCCTACAATGAGCAGTTCTTC.

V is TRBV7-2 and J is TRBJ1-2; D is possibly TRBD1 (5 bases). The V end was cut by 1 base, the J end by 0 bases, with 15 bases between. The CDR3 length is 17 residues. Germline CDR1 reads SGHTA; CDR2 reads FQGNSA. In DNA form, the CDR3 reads TGTGCCAGCAGCTTAGTAGGGGTAGGGCAGGCTAACTATGGCTACACCTTC. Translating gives CASSLVGVGQANYGYTF.

The CDR3 sequence: CASSQVAGDYNEQFF. DNA of the CDR3: TGTGCCAGCAGCCAAGTAGCGGGGGATTACAATGAGCAGTTCTTC. The J gene is TRBJ2-1, the V gene TRBV7-3, with 9 bases fitting TRBD2. V lost 5 bases, J lost 4 bases, and 6 bases stayed unmatched. There are 15 residues in the CDR3. The V gene's germline CDR1 is SGHTA and CDR2 FQGTGA.

CDR3 sequence: CASSPGTSGPGEQFF. The CDR3 DNA reads TGTGCCAGCAGCCCCGGGACTAGCGGCCCGGGTGAGCAGTTCTTC. This chain connects TRBV14 to TRBJ2-1; 11 nucleotides line up with TRBD2. Germline CDR1 SGHDN, CDR2 FVKESK. This CDR3 is built from 15 residues. Trimming cost V 4 bases and J 9 bases; bases outside gene matches: 8.

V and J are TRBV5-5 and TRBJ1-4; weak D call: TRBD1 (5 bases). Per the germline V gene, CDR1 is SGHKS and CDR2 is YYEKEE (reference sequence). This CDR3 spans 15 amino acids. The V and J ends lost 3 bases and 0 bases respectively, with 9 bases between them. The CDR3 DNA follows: TGTGCCAGCAGCTCGTTGACAGCAACTAATGAAAAACTGTTTTTT. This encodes CASSSLTATNEKLFF.

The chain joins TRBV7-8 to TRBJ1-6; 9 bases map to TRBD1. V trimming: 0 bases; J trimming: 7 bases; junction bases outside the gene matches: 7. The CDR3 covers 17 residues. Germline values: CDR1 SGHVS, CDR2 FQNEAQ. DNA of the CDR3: TGTGCCAGCAGCTTAGCTAGACCCGGGACAGGGAATTCACCCCTCCACTTT. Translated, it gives CASSLARPGTGNSPLHF.

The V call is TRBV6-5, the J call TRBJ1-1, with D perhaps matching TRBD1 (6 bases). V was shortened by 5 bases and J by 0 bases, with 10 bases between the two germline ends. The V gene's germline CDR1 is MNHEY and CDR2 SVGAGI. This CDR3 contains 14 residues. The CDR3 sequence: CASSRDRMNTEAFF. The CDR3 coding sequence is TGTGCCAGCAGTCGAGACAGGATGAACACTGAAGCTTTCTTT.

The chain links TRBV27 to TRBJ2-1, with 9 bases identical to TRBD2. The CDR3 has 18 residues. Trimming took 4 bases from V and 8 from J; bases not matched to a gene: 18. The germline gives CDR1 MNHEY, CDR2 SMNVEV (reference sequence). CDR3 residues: CASSSRTSAQWNEYEQFF. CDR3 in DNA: TGTGCCAGCAGTTCCCGGACTAGCGCGCAGTGGAATGAGTATGAGCAGTTCTTC.

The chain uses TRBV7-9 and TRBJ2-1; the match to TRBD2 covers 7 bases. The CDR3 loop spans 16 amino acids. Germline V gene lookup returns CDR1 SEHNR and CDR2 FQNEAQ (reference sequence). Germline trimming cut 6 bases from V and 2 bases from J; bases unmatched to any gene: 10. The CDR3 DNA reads TGTGCCAGCAGGGCAAAGGGACTAACCCCCTACAATGAGCAGTTCTTC. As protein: CASRAKGLTPYNEQFF.

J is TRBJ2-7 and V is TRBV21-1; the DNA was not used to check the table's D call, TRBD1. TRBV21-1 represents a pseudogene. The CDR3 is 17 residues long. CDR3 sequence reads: CASSKEGRGDRGHEQYV. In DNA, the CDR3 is TGTGCCAGCAGCAAAGAGGGCAGGGGGGACAGGGGACACGAGCAGTACGTC.

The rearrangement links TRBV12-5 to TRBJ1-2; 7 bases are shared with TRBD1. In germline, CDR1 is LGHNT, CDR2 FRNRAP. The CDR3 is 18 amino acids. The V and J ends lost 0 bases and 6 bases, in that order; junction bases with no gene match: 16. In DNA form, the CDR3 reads TGTGCTAGTGGTTTGGTACCGGGCAGGGGGTTTCACGTTAATGGCTACACCTTC. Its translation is CASGLVPGRGFHVNGYTF.

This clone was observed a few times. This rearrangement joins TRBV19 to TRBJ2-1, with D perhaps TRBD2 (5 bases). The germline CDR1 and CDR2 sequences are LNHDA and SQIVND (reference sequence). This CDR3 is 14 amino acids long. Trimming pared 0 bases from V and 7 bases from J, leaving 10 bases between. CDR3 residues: CASSIDRPGNEQFF. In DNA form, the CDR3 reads TGTGCCAGTAGTATAGACAGGCCGGGGAATGAGCAGTTCTTC.

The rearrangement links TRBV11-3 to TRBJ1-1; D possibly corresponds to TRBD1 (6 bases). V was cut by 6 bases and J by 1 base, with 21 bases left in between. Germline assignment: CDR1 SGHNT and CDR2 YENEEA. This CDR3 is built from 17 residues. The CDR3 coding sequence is TGTGCCAGCAGTCAAACCCCGGGGACAAGGAAGAACACTGAAGCTTTCTTT. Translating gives CASSQTPGTRKNTEAFF. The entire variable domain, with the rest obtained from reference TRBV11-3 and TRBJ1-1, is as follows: EAGVVQSPRYKIIEKKQPVAFWCNPISGHNTLYWYLQNLGQGPELLIRYENEEAVDDSQLPKDRFSAERLKGVDSTLKIQPAELGDSAVYLCASSQTPGTRKNTEAFFGQGTRLTVV.

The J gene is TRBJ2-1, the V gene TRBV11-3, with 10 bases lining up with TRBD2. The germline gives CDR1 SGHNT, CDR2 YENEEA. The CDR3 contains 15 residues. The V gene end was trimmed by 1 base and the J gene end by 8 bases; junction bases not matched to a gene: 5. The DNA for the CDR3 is TGTGCCAGCAGCTTAGCCCCTAGCGGGAGACATGAGCAGTTCTTC. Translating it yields CASSLAPSGRHEQFF.

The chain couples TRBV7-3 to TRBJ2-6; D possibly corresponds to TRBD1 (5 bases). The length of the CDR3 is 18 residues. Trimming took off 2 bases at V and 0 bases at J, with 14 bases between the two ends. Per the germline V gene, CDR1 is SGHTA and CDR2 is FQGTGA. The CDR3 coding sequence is TGTGCCAGCAGCTTATACGGCAGGGAACTCTCTGGGGCCAACGTCCTGACTTTC. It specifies CASSLYGRELSGANVLTF.